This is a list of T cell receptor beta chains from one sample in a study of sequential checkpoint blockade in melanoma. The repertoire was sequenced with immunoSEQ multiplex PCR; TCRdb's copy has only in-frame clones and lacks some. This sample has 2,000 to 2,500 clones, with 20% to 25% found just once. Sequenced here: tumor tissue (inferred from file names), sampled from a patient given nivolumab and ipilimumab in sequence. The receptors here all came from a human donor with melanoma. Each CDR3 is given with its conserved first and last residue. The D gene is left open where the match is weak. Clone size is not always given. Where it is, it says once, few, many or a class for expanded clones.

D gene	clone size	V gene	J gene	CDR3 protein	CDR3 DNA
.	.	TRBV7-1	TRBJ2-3	CASSSTPGDTQYF	TGTGCCAGCAGCTCCACCCCCGGAGATACGCAGTATTTT
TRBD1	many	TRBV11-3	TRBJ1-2	CASSPWTGDYGYTF	TGTGCCAGCAGCCCTTGGACAGGGGACTATGGCTACACCTTC
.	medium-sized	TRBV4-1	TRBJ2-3	CASSQDQAEYTDTQYF	TGCGCCAGCAGCCAAGACCAAGCGGAATACACAGATACGCAGTATTTT
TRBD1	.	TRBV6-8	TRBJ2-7	CAISGQGFNEQYF	TGTGCCATCAGTGGACAGGGATTCAACGAGCAGTACTTC
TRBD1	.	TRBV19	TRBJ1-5	CASSAGQGGVNQPQHF	TGTGCCAGTAGTGCGGGACAGGGCGGAGTTAATCAGCCCCAGCATTTT
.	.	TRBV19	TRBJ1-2	CASSIDLSGTYGYTF	TGTGCCAGTAGTATAGATCTAAGCGGGACCTATGGCTACACCTTC
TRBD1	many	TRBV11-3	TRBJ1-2	CASSLTGVNYGYTF	TGTGCCAGCAGCTTGACAGGGGTCAACTATGGCTACACCTTC
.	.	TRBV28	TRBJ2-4	CASSFTGANIQYF	TGTGCCAGCAGTTTTACCGGGGCAAACATTCAGTACTTC
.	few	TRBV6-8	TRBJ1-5	CATADIPYSNQPQHF	TGTGCCACCGCGGATATCCCGTATAGCAATCAGCCCCAGCATTTT
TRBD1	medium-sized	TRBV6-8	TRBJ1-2	CASSPVTGTGNYGYTF	TGTGCCAGCAGTCCGGTGACCGGGACAGGGAACTATGGCTACACCTTC
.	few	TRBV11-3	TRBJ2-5	CASSLDPGTETQYF	TGTGCCAGCAGCTTGGATCCAGGGACGGAGACCCAGTACTTC
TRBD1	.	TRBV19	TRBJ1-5	CASSKGTAAFQPQHF	TGTGCCAGTAGTAAGGGGACAGCCGCGTTCCAGCCCCAGCATTTT
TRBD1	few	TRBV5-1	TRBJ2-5	CASSRTGGYLETQYF	TGCGCCAGCAGCCGCACAGGGGGCTATCTTGAGACCCAGTACTTC
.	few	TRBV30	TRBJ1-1	CAWSVRGNTEAFF	TGTGCCTGGAGTGTACGGGGGAACACTGAAGCTTTCTTT
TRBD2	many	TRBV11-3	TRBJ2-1	CASSLGLAVNEQFF	TGTGCCAGCAGCTTAGGACTAGCGGTCAATGAGCAGTTCTTC
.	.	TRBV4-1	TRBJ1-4	CASSPMGEKLFF	TGCGCCAGCAGCCCGATGGGGGAAAAACTGTTTTTT
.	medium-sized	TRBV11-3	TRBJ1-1	CASRQKTGDAEAFF	TGTGCCAGCAGACAAAAGACGGGGGACGCTGAAGCTTTCTTT
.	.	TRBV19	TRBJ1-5	CASTSGRESNQPQHF	TGTGCCAGCACTTCGGGGCGGGAGAGCAATCAGCCCCAGCATTTT
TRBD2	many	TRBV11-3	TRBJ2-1	CASSFRVTSGLNEQFF	TGTGCCAGCAGCTTCAGGGTAACTAGCGGGCTAAATGAGCAGTTCTTC
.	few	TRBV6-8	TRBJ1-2	CASSYGGSGGNYGYTF	TGTGCCAGCAGTTACGGAGGCTCGGGGGGCAACTATGGCTACACCTTC
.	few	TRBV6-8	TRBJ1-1	CASRGTERRSEAFF	TGTGCCAGCAGGGGGACCGAACGACGGTCTGAAGCTTTCTTT
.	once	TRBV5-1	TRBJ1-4	CASSLADGGSNEKLFF	TGCGCCAGCAGCTTGGCAGACGGGGGTTCTAATGAAAAACTGTTTTTT
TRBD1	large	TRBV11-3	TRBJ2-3	CASSPGTDQITDTQYF	TGTGCCAGCAGCCCAGGGACAGACCAAATCACAGATACGCAGTATTTT
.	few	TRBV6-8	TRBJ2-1	CASSRPAPYNEQFF	TGTGCCAGCAGTCGACCGGCCCCCTACAATGAGCAGTTCTTC
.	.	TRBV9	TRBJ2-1	CASSVTSLFEDEQFF	TGTGCCAGCAGCGTAACGTCTCTATTCGAGGATGAGCAGTTCTTC
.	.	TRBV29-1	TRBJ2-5	CSVEGQVQETQYF	TGCAGCGTTGAAGGGCAGGTCCAAGAGACCCAGTACTTC
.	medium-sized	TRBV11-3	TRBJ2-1	CASSFRTDYNEQFF	TGTGCCAGCAGCTTCAGGACAGACTACAATGAGCAGTTCTTC
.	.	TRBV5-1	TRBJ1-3	CASSLTADHGNTIYF	TGCGCCAGCAGCTTGACGGCGGATCACGGAAACACCATATATTTT
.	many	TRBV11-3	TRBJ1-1	CASSPKPQDTEAFF	TGTGCCAGCAGCCCCAAGCCGCAGGACACTGAAGCTTTCTTT
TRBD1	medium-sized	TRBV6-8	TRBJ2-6	CASSYWDRGSGANVLTF	TGTGCCAGCAGTTACTGGGACAGGGGCTCTGGGGCCAACGTCCTGACTTTC
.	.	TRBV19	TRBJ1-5	CASSRGQHSNQPQHF	TGTGCCAGTAGTCGAGGACAGCATAGCAATCAGCCCCAGCATTTT
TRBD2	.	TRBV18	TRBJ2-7	CASSPRGRVAGIYEQYF	TGTGCCAGCTCACCACGTGGTCGGGTAGCGGGCATCTACGAGCAGTACTTC
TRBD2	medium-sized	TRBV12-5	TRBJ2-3	CASTPSGGGLNTDTQYF	TGTGCCAGCACTCCTAGCGGGGGAGGGCTTAACACAGATACGCAGTATTTT
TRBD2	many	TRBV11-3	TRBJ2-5	CASSLSGRARETQYF	TGTGCCAGCAGCCTTAGCGGGAGGGCCAGGGAGACCCAGTACTTC
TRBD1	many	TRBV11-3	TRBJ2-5	CASSLGTGRKEYQETQYF	TGTGCCAGCAGCTTGGGGACAGGGAGGAAGGAGTACCAAGAGACCCAGTACTTC
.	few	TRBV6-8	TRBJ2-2	CASSYLPGGSTGELFF	TGTGCCAGCAGTTACTTACCGGGGGGCTCCACCGGGGAGCTGTTTTTT
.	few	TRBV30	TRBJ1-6	CAWDSYNSPLHF	TGTGCCTGGGACAGCTATAATTCACCCCTCCACTTT
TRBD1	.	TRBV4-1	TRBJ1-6	CASSQGGTGRNSPLHF	TGCGCCAGCAGCCAAGGCGGGACAGGGAGAAATTCACCCCTCCACTTT
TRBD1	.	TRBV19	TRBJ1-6	CASSPGQGFPRGHSPLHF	TGTGCCAGTAGCCCGGGACAGGGGTTCCCCCGAGGGCATTCACCCCTCCACTTT
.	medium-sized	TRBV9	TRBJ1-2	CASPSPRYPSYYGYTF	TGTGCCAGCCCCTCTCCCAGGTATCCCAGTTACTATGGCTACACCTTC
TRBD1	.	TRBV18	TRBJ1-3	CASSPAGTGEYTIYF	TGTGCCAGCTCACCAGCCGGGACAGGGGAATACACCATATATTTT
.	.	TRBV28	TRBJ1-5	CASIGGSSIISNQPQHF	TGTGCCAGCATCGGGGGTTCGTCGATTATTAGCAATCAGCCCCAGCATTTT
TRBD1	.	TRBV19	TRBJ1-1	CASSIRQGAGAEAFF	TGTGCCAGTAGTATCCGACAGGGGGCAGGCGCTGAAGCTTTCTTT
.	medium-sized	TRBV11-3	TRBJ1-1	CASSLGPENTEAFF	TGTGCCAGCAGCCTTGGACCGGAGAACACTGAAGCTTTCTTT
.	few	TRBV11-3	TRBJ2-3	CASSLLPRQVTDTQYF	TGTGCCAGCAGCTTACTACCGCGGCAGGTCACAGATACGCAGTATTTT
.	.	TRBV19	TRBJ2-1	CASRRTEDNEQFF	TGTGCCAGTAGACGGACAGAGGACAATGAGCAGTTCTTC
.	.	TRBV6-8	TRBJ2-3	CASSPSFTDTQYF	TGTGCCAGCAGCCCCTCCTTCACAGATACGCAGTATTTT
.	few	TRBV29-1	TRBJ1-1	CSVGGYELTEAFF	TGCAGCGTTGGAGGATACGAGTTAACTGAAGCTTTCTTT
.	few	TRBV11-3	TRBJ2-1	CASSSWESFYEQFF	TGTGCCAGCAGCTCCTGGGAGAGTTTCTATGAGCAGTTCTTC
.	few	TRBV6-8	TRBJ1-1	CASRRTLNTEAFF	TGTGCCAGCAGGAGGACCTTGAACACTGAAGCTTTCTTT
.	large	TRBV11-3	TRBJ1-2	CASSLGAGSYGYTF	TGTGCCAGCAGCTTAGGTGCGGGGTCGTATGGCTACACCTTC
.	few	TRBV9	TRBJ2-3	CASSEDSDTQYF	TGTGCCAGCAGTGAGGACAGCGATACGCAGTATTTT